This TCR beta chain was sequenced for a study of blood T cell repertoires in COVID-19. Turning to the study itself: T cells, B-cell-depleted T cells, or PBMCs supplied cDNA or gDNA.

V lost 5 bases and J lost 2; bases outside the gene matches: 3. The CDR3 consists of 13 residues. CDR1 SGHNT and CDR2 YYREEE come from the germline V gene (reference sequence). Only in-frame clones appear in the TCRdb table, and some are missing; sequencing was by immunoSEQ multiplex PCR. Seen here are under 250,000 clones, roughly 83% observed once, and the top ten hold around 6%. This sequence joins TRBV5-4 and TRBJ1-2, with 7 bases aligning to TRBD1. The sequenced material came from peripheral blood. This sequence originates from a woman at least 80 years old with COVID-19, enrolled during active disease. The CDR3 here is CASRKTGNYGYTF. The CDR3 nucleotides are TGTGCCAGCAGGAAGACAGGGAACTATGGCTACACCTTC.